Listed here are 31 T cell receptor beta chains from one sample, sequenced in a study of CD8+ T cells in alopecia areata. Treatment here: oral pan-JAK inhibitor, 5-10 mg twice daily. Sequencing used cDNA as its template, made by extracting RNA and reverse transcribing it. Data came from immunoSEQ multiplex PCR; TCRdb stores just in-frame clones and leaves some out. This table holds 120,000 to 150,000 clones, approximately 80% found once. The input for sequencing was CD8+ T cells sorted from blood, taken at week 4, from a patient treated with tofacitinib. These receptors were obtained from a human donor with alopecia areata.

The V gene is TRBV19, the J gene TRBJ2-5; a weak D match, TRBD2 (6 bases). Per germline, CDR1 LNHDA and CDR2 SQIVND (reference sequence). CDR3 length: 15 amino acids. V gave up 5 bases and J gave up 4 bases, with 17 bases separating them. CDR3 region: CASSVGTYRRETQYF. The CDR3, as DNA: TGTGCCAGTAGTGTAGGGACTTACCGACGAGAGACCCAGTACTTC. The complete variable domain, with remaining parts taken from reference TRBV19 and TRBJ2-5, reads DGGITQSPKYLFRKEGQNVTLSCEQNLNHDAMYWYRQDPGQGLRLIYYSQIVNDFQKGDIAEGYSVSREKKESFPLTVTSAQKNPTAFYLCASSVGTYRRETQYFGPGTRLLVL.

J is TRBJ2-7 and V is TRBV28; D may match TRBD1 or TRBD2 (5 bases each). This CDR3 contains 13 residues. Germline V gene sequence: CDR1 MDHEN, CDR2 SYDVKM. V lost 3 bases to trimming and J lost 5 bases, with 11 bases between them. This chain's CDR3 is CASSFGMGDEQYF. The CDR3 nucleotides are TGTGCCAGCAGTTTTGGCATGGGGGACGAGCAGTACTTC.

The CDR3 DNA reads as TGTGCCATCAGGGGCAGCGGGGGCCTCACAGATACGCAGTATTTT. Protein product: CAIRGSGGLTDTQYF. This sequence joins TRBV10-3 and TRBJ2-3; 8 bases are shared with TRBD2. CDR1 is ENHRY, CDR2 SYGVKD, per germline. V dropped 6 bases and J dropped 2; count of bases not matched to a gene: 7. This CDR3 spans 15 amino acids.

The chain carries TRBV9 and TRBJ2-1, with 9 bases matching TRBD2. CDR1 is SGDLS, CDR2 YYNGEE, per germline. The CDR3 runs 15 residues. The trim removed 4 bases at V and 8 bases at J, leaving 10 bases unmatched. The CDR3 coding sequence is TGTGCCAGCAGCCCGCAGGGCGGGGGGGCCTATGAGCAGTTCTTC. Protein sequence: CASSPQGGGAYEQFF.

The table lists this clone with a count of one. The chain uses TRBV7-9 and TRBJ1-2; D perhaps matches TRBD1 (5 bases). The germline CDR1 and CDR2 sequences are SEHNR and FQNEAQ (reference sequence). The length of the CDR3 is 13 residues. V was trimmed by 3 bases and J by 2 bases, leaving 7 bases between them. The CDR3 nucleotides read TGTGCCAGCAGCTTTCGGGGGAACTATGGCTACACCTTC. Translation: CASSFRGNYGYTF.

The V gene is TRBV4-1, the J gene TRBJ1-1; D unclear. Germline CDR1 reads MGHRA; CDR2 reads YSYEKL. The CDR3 has 12 amino acids. Trimming shortened V by 1 base and J by 8 bases, and 8 bases separated the two germline ends. The CDR3 DNA is TGCGCCAGCAGCCAAGGGTTGACAGAAGCTTTCTTT. Translation: CASSQGLTEAFF.

The chain uses TRBV13 and TRBJ2-1; no firm D call. Trimming left V 5 bases short and J 6 bases short, with 17 bases between. From germline, CDR1 is PRHDT and CDR2 FYEKMQ (reference sequence). This CDR3 spans 15 amino acids. The CDR3 protein is CASSAPTTAGNEQFF. The DNA of the CDR3 is TGTGCCAGCAGCGCGCCGACCACTGCTGGCAATGAGCAGTTCTTC.

This clone was counted a few times. The V and J genes are TRBV7-9 and TRBJ2-4; 10 nucleotides align to TRBD2. Germline loops: CDR1 SEHNR, CDR2 FQNEAQ (reference sequence). The CDR3 runs to 16 residues. Trimming at V came to 5 bases and at J to 3 bases, leaving 7 bases not matched to a gene. The chain's CDR3 is CASSPTGTSDKNIQYF. CDR3 sequence (DNA): TGTGCCAGCAGCCCGACCGGGACTAGCGACAAAAACATTCAGTACTTC. Supplemented by reference TRBV7-9 and TRBJ2-4, the full variable domain reads DTGVSQNPRHKITKRGQNVTFRCDPISEHNRLYWYRQTLGQGPEFLTYFQNEAQLEKSRLLSDRFSAERPKGSFSTLEIQRTEQGDSAMYLCASSPTGTSDKNIQYFGAGTRLSVL.

The chain employs TRBV6-6 and TRBJ2-5, with a weak D call TRBD2 (5 bases). V dropped 5 bases and J dropped 5 bases, with 18 bases sitting between them. The length of the CDR3 is 15 residues. Germline lookup yields CDR1 MNHNY and CDR2 SVGAGI (reference sequence). The CDR3 nucleotides read TGTGCCAGCAGTCCACCGGGGTCTTTTTTGGAGACCCAGTACTTC. Amino acids: CASSPPGSFLETQYF.

The J gene is TRBJ1-2, the V gene TRBV7-3; D is undetermined. The CDR3 spans 12 residues. Germline V gene data show CDR1 as SGHTA and CDR2 as FQGTGA. V gave up 5 bases and J gave up 6 bases, with 10 bases separating them. Here the CDR3 DNA reads TGTGCCAGCAGCGCTCACCAAAATGGCTACACCTTC. Amino acid sequence: CASSAHQNGYTF.

This chain uses TRBV15 with TRBJ1-2, with no clear D. Germline lookup yields CDR1 LNHNV and CDR2 YYDKDF (reference sequence). The CDR3 loop spans 11 amino acids. V lost 3 bases to trimming and J lost 8 bases, with 7 bases between them. This chain's CDR3 is CATSSGLGYTF. CDR3 nucleotide sequence: TGTGCCACCAGCAGTGGGCTCGGCTACACCTTC.

The chain combines TRBV4-1 with TRBJ2-3; D gene ambiguous. The V end was cut by 4 bases, the J end by 0 bases, with 8 bases between. This CDR3 is built from 14 residues. CDR1 MGHRA and CDR2 YSYEKL come from the germline V gene. CDR3 loop: CASSLRISTDTQYF. In DNA, the CDR3 is TGCGCCAGCAGCCTCAGGATCAGCACAGATACGCAGTATTTT.

The chain joins TRBV30 to TRBJ2-3; no reliable D call. In germline, CDR1 is GTSNPN, CDR2 SVGIG (reference sequence). V was shortened by 0 bases and J by 5 bases, with 18 bases between the two germline ends. The CDR3 runs to 16 residues. The CDR3 sequence is CAWSVSLIPLLDTQYF. CDR3 DNA: TGTGCCTGGAGTGTAAGCCTTATCCCTCTACTAGATACGCAGTATTTT.

In DNA, the CDR3 is TGTGCCAGCAGCTTAGCGCCCGGGGCAAAAGGCACTGAAGCTTTCTTT. Translated: CASSLAPGAKGTEAFF. V usage is TRBV11-2 and J usage is TRBJ1-1; possible D gene TRBD1, 5 bases. The germline V and J ends were trimmed by 1 base and 4 bases, with 16 bases remaining between them. The CDR3 consists of 16 residues. Germline V gene data show CDR1 as SGHAT and CDR2 as FQNNGV.

The rearrangement joins TRBV7-9 to TRBJ2-7, with no clear D. Germline-derived CDR1 and CDR2 are SEHNR and FQNEAQ (reference sequence). The germline V and J ends were trimmed by 1 base and 5 bases, with 3 bases remaining between them. The CDR3 contains 11 residues. DNA for the CDR3: TGTGCCAGCAGCTTAGGTAACGAGCAGTACTTC. Translation: CASSLGNEQYF.

V is TRBV7-9 and J is TRBJ1-4; D call uncertain. CDR1 SEHNR and CDR2 FQNEAQ come from the germline V gene (reference sequence). The V and J ends lost 10 bases and 3 bases respectively, with 21 bases between them. The CDR3 is 16 residues long. CDR3 sequence (DNA): TGTGCCACTCGAGCCTACTCGGAGAGGGCTAATGAAAAACTGTTTTTT. It encodes CATRAYSERANEKLFF.

The V call is TRBV4-3, the J call TRBJ2-3; 7 bases are shared with TRBD1. The length of the CDR3 is 14 residues. After removal of 3 bases from V and 4 bases from J, the junction contained 4 bases not matched to a gene. Germline V gene data show CDR1 as LGHNA and CDR2 as YSLEER. The CDR3 DNA is TGCGCCAGCAGCCACCCCGGGACAGCAGATACGCAGTATTTT. Protein: CASSHPGTADTQYF.

This chain links TRBV4-1 with TRBJ1-2; D is perhaps TRBD1 (5 bases). Looked up from germline, CDR1 is MGHRA and CDR2 is YSYEKL. V gave up 4 bases and J gave up 0 bases, with 21 bases separating them. This CDR3 has 18 residues. The CDR3, as DNA: TGCGCCAGCAGCCCAACCGGGGGAGGGGCCCTAGCTAACTATGGCTACACCTTC. It specifies CASSPTGGGALANYGYTF.

The CDR3 here is CASRDRGRLYNEQFF. The CDR3 bases are TGTGCCAGCAGGGACAGGGGGCGATTGTACAATGAGCAGTTCTTC. V gene TRBV27 combines with J gene TRBJ2-1; 11 bases fit TRBD1. From germline, CDR1 is MNHEY and CDR2 SMNVEV (reference sequence). V lost 6 bases and J lost 4; bases outside the gene matches: 5. The CDR3 length is 15 residues.

V is TRBV19 and J is TRBJ2-1; 10 bases match TRBD2. Germline CDR1 and CDR2: LNHDA and SQIVND (reference sequence). V shed 3 bases, J shed 4 bases, and the junction held 9 bases outside the gene matches. The CDR3 runs to 17 residues. The CDR3 loop is CASSIASGGKGYNEQFF. The CDR3 DNA reads TGTGCCAGTAGTATTGCTAGCGGGGGTAAAGGATACAATGAGCAGTTCTTC.

The chain is built from TRBV10-3 and TRBJ2-5, with D unclear. V was shortened by 0 bases and J by 1 base, with 9 bases between the two germline ends. Germline CDR1 and CDR2: ENHRY and SYGVKD. CDR3 size: 15 residues. The CDR3 sequence is CAISESGVVQETQYF. Written as DNA, the CDR3 is TGTGCCATCAGTGAGTCAGGAGTAGTCCAAGAGACCCAGTACTTC.

V usage is TRBV14 and J usage is TRBJ2-1; D tentatively fits TRBD1 or TRBD2 (6 bases each). The CDR3 covers 15 residues. CDR1 is SGHDN and CDR2 is FVKESK in the germline V gene. V was trimmed by 2 bases and J by 3 bases, leaving 11 bases between them. As DNA, the CDR3 is TGTGCCAGCAGCCAAAGGGGGGTCCTCTACAATGAGCAGTTCTTC. Amino acid sequence: CASSQRGVLYNEQFF.

The rearrangement uses TRBV18 and TRBJ2-1; a possible D gene is TRBD2 (5 bases). V was clipped by 8 bases and J by 0 bases, with 11 bases between them. Germline lookup yields CDR1 KGHSH and CDR2 LQKENI. This CDR3 contains 14 residues. CDR3 sequence: CASRGLSSYNEQFF. In DNA, the CDR3 is TGTGCCAGCCGCGGGCTGAGCTCCTACAATGAGCAGTTCTTC.

There are a few counts of this clone. The chain carries TRBV15 and TRBJ2-7; D gene unclear. This CDR3 spans 12 amino acids. Germline CDR1 LNHNV, CDR2 YYDKDF (reference sequence). Deletions cut 3 bases from V and 0 bases from J, with 3 bases between. The CDR3 DNA follows: TGTGCCACCAGCAGGGGCTCCTACGAGCAGTACTTC. Translating it yields CATSRGSYEQYF.

This clone was seen only a few times. This chain links TRBV7-9 with TRBJ2-6, with D tentatively TRBD1 (6 bases). Looked up from germline, CDR1 is SEHNR and CDR2 is FQNEAQ (reference sequence). The CDR3 has 14 amino acids. The V end lost 6 bases, the J end lost 0 bases, and 6 bases lay between the germline ends. The CDR3 DNA reads TGTGCCAGCAGACAGGGCTCTGGGGCCAACGTCCTGACTTTC. As protein: CASRQGSGANVLTF.

To note about this clone: At one boundary the junction diverges from the germline segment, which might be a read error. J is TRBJ2-1 and V is TRBV7-7; D is ambiguous. The CDR3 is 14 amino acids. Germline CDR1 is SSHAT and CDR2 is FNYEAQ (reference sequence). The DNA for the CDR3 is TGTGCTAGCAGCCCCCTTAGAGACTACAATGAGCAGTTCTTC. Amino acid sequence: CASSPLRDYNEQFF.

This clone has only a few counts. The genes are TRBV11-2 and TRBJ2-3; D is unresolved. The germline CDR1 and CDR2 sequences are SGHAT and FQNNGV. V lost 7 bases to trimming and J lost 2 bases, with 13 bases between them. CDR3 size: 14 residues. The CDR3 bases are TGTGCCAGCACTGGTAGCAGCTCCACAGATACGCAGTATTTT. It yields the protein CASTGSSSTDTQYF.

The CDR3 bases are TGTGCCAGCAGCTACGACGCGGGAGGGGAGCTGTTTTTT. This codes for CASSYDAGGELFF. This sequence joins TRBV7-2 and TRBJ2-2, with D tentatively TRBD2 (6 bases). This CDR3 spans 13 amino acids. The germline V gene encodes CDR1 SGHTA and CDR2 FQGNSA. V was cut by 4 bases and J by 8 bases, with 11 bases left in between.

V and J are TRBV27 and TRBJ2-3, with 9 bases that match TRBD1. Germline CDR1 is MNHEY and CDR2 is SMNVEV (reference sequence). This CDR3 contains 17 residues. Trimming at V came to 1 base and at J to 4 bases, leaving 9 bases not matched to a gene. CDR3 DNA sequence: TGTGCCAGCAGTTTATTTACAGGGGGCGCGGGGTCAGATACGCAGTATTTT. Translating gives CASSLFTGGAGSDTQYF.

This clone has only a few counts. The rearrangement links TRBV13 to TRBJ2-7; 7 bases match TRBD1. This CDR3 has 14 residues. Unmatched junction bases numbered 5, after V lost 5 bases and J lost 1 base. CDR1 is PRHDT and CDR2 is FYEKMQ in the germline V gene (reference sequence). CDR3 sequence reads: CASSLRGQSYEQYF. Written as DNA, the CDR3 is TGTGCCAGCAGCCTCCGGGGACAGTCCTACGAGCAGTACTTC.

This rearrangement joins TRBV6-5 to TRBJ2-7, with unresolved D. The CDR3 is 12 residues long. CDR1 is MNHEY and CDR2 is SVGAGI in the germline V gene. Between the trimmed V and J ends, which lost 5 bases and 7 bases, there was a span of 12 bases. The CDR3 sequence is CASSELNGEQYF. The DNA for the CDR3 is TGTGCCAGCAGTGAACTGAACGGGGAGCAGTACTTC.